These 23 T cell receptor beta chains share one sample of origin, sequenced in a study of blood T cell repertoires in COVID-19. TCRdb's copy holds only in-frame clones and misses some; the assay was immunoSEQ multiplex PCR. The table has some 80,000 clones, 80% seen once. The sequenced material came from peripheral blood. The receptors stem from a woman in her 40s with active or convalescent COVID-19.

The chain combines TRBV10-1 with TRBJ2-5, with TRBD2 matching 9 bases. This CDR3 contains 18 residues. The V gene end was trimmed by 0 bases and the J gene end by 4 bases; junction bases not matched to a gene: 12. CDR1 and CDR2 from the germline V gene are WNHNN and SYGVQD (reference sequence). Written as DNA, the CDR3 is TGCGCCAGCAGTGAGTCTCGGGCTAGCGGGGATCTGGGAGAGACCCAGTACTTC. Translating it yields CASSESRASGDLGETQYF.

The chain links TRBV7-9 to TRBJ1-2, with D unresolved. Germline values: CDR1 SEHNR, CDR2 FQNEAQ (reference sequence). CDR3 size: 16 residues. Trimming removed 5 bases at V and 0 bases at J, with 16 bases between. The CDR3 DNA sequence: TGTGCCAGCAGCGCGGGAGCGCAGTTAGCTAACTATGGCTACACCTTC. Its translation is CASSAGAQLANYGYTF.

This sequence joins TRBV2 and TRBJ2-1; TRBD2 might be the D (5 bases). The V gene lost 6 bases and the J gene lost 13 bases, with 16 bases spanning the gap. Germline CDR1 reads SNHLY; CDR2 reads FYNNEI. The length of the CDR3 is 12 residues. Here the CDR3 reads CASSGYGGGQFF. CDR3 DNA sequence: TGTGCCAGCAGCGGTTATGGCGGAGGCCAGTTCTTC.

The chain recombines TRBV21-1 with TRBJ2-7; no DNA check was done on the table's D call, TRBD2. TRBV21-1 is a pseudogene locus. CDR3 size: 14 residues. The CDR3 DNA reads TGTGCCAGCATCGGACTAGCGGAGACCTACGAGCAGTACTTC. This gives the protein CASIGLAETYEQYF.

The chain couples TRBV4-3 to TRBJ1-4; D is possibly TRBD1 (6 bases). Deletions cut 1 base from V and 5 bases from J, with 14 bases between. The CDR3 loop spans 16 amino acids. The germline gives CDR1 LGHNA, CDR2 YSLEER. Written as DNA, the CDR3 is TGCGCCAGCAGCCAAGTAGGTGGGGGCCTAAATGAAAAACTGTTTTTT. Its protein is CASSQVGGGLNEKLFF.

The V gene is TRBV2, the J gene TRBJ1-2, with 8 bases that match TRBD1. This CDR3 spans 13 amino acids. CDR1 and CDR2 from the germline V gene are SNHLY and FYNNEI. V lost 6 bases and J lost 7; bases outside the gene matches: 7. The CDR3 sequence is CASRGGRGLGYTF. The CDR3 DNA follows: TGTGCCAGCAGGGGGGGCAGGGGGCTTGGCTACACCTTC.

This clone was seen more than once but under ten times. CDR3 in DNA: TGTGCCAGCTCATCATCGCAGGGTCTCGGCACTGAAGCTTTCTTT. Protein sequence: CASSSSQGLGTEAFF. This rearrangement joins TRBV18 to TRBJ1-1, with D perhaps TRBD1 (5 bases). The germline V and J ends were trimmed by 5 bases and 4 bases, with 17 bases remaining between them. The germline gives CDR1 KGHSH, CDR2 LQKENI. CDR3 length equals 15 residues.

The chain uses TRBV6-6 and TRBJ1-4, with D hard to call. The CDR3 runs 12 residues. Germline assignment: CDR1 MNHNY and CDR2 SVGAGI (reference sequence). Trimming cost V 7 bases and J 6 bases, with 9 bases left between them. CDR3 bases: TGTGCCAGCATCGGGGAATATGAAAAACTGTTTTTT. Protein sequence: CASIGEYEKLFF.

This chain uses TRBV27 with TRBJ1-4, with 8 bases identical to TRBD1. The V segment lost 2 bases and the J segment 6 bases; nucleotides outside the gene matches: 2. The CDR3 is made up of 14 amino acids. Germline V gene lookup returns CDR1 MNHEY and CDR2 SMNVEV (reference sequence). CDR3: CASSLQGADEKLFF. The CDR3 bases are TGTGCCAGCAGTTTACAGGGGGCGGATGAAAAACTGTTTTTT.

A remark on this clone: Other nucleotide sequences from this sample produce the same CDR3. The V gene is TRBV7-9, the J gene TRBJ1-4; D remains unclear. Trimming stripped 3 bases from V and 0 bases from J, with 8 bases between. There are 15 residues in the CDR3. The germline V gene encodes CDR1 SEHNR and CDR2 FQNEAQ (reference sequence). For the CDR3, the DNA is TGTGCCAGCAGCTTCCCGTCTACAACTAATGAAAAACTGTTTTTT. This encodes CASSFPSTTNEKLFF.

The V and J genes are TRBV6-5 and TRBJ2-7; D ambiguous. Germline V gene lookup returns CDR1 MNHEY and CDR2 SVGAGI. The CDR3 extends over 12 amino acids. The ends were cut back, 6 bases at V and 2 bases at J, with 8 bases in the middle. The CDR3 bases are TGTGCCAGCAGCGGGTTGCCCTACGAGCAGTACTTC. It yields the protein CASSGLPYEQYF.

CDR3 amino acids: CATTPSSNSYNEQFF. For the CDR3, the DNA is TGTGCCACCACTCCCTCTAGCAACTCCTACAATGAGCAGTTCTTC. This rearrangement joins TRBV28 to TRBJ2-1; D might be TRBD2 (5 bases). The CDR3 length is 15 residues. The V gene's germline CDR1 is MDHEN and CDR2 SYDVKM. The V and J ends lost 10 bases and 0 bases respectively, with 16 bases between them.

The chain couples TRBV5-6 to TRBJ2-7; no clear D. Between the trimmed V and J ends, which lost 3 bases and 2 bases, there was a span of 6 bases. The CDR3 has 12 residues. CDR1 and CDR2 from the germline V gene are SGHDT and YYEEEE. CDR3 amino acids: CASSWQAYEQYF. In DNA form, the CDR3 reads TGTGCCAGCAGCTGGCAGGCCTACGAGCAGTACTTC.

This rearrangement joins TRBV20-1 to TRBJ2-1; D is unclear. V was shortened by 6 bases and J by 8 bases, with 11 bases between the two germline ends. The CDR3 length is 11 residues. CDR1 is DFQATT and CDR2 is SNEGSKA in the germline V gene (reference sequence). CDR3 residues: CSAAVLDEQFF. The CDR3 nucleotides read TGCAGTGCCGCGGTGCTCGATGAGCAGTTCTTC.

V is TRBV7-2 and J is TRBJ2-7; 9 bases fit TRBD2. The germline V gene encodes CDR1 SGHTA and CDR2 FQGNSA. The CDR3 runs 16 residues. V dropped 2 bases and J dropped 1; count of bases not matched to a gene: 6. CDR3 in amino acids: CASSLSGTSTSYEQYF. CDR3 nucleotides: TGTGCCAGCAGCTTAAGCGGGACTAGCACGTCCTACGAGCAGTACTTC.

The J gene is TRBJ2-3, the V gene TRBV10-1; 12 positions match TRBD2. Germline trimming cut 3 bases from V and 5 bases from J; bases unmatched to any gene: 6. The CDR3 is made up of 16 amino acids. Germline values: CDR1 WNHNN, CDR2 SYGVQD (reference sequence). The CDR3 protein is CASSERLAGAGDTQYF. CDR3 sequence (DNA): TGCGCCAGCAGTGAACGACTAGCGGGAGCAGGAGATACGCAGTATTTT.

The rearrangement uses TRBV4-3 and TRBJ1-4; the D gene is possibly TRBD1 (6 bases). Germline V CDR1 and CDR2: LGHNA, YSLEER. The ends were cut back, 6 bases at V and 4 bases at J, with 15 bases in the middle. The CDR3 has 15 residues. This CDR3 reads CASRATGTSNEKLFF. The CDR3 bases are TGCGCCAGCAGGGCCACCGGGACAAGTAATGAAAAACTGTTTTTT.

The chain uses TRBV7-8 and TRBJ2-7, with D perhaps TRBD1 (6 bases). CDR3 length: 13 amino acids. With 6 bases removed from V and 2 bases from J, the gap between germline ends came to 11 bases. Germline CDR1 is SGHVS and CDR2 is FQNEAQ. The CDR3: CASRGTGTYEQYF. CDR3 bases: TGTGCCAGCAGGGGTACAGGGACCTACGAGCAGTACTTC.

The chain has TRBV4-3 and TRBJ1-2, with unresolved D. Per germline, CDR1 LGHNA and CDR2 YSLEER. The V and J ends lost 3 bases and 13 bases respectively, with 21 bases between them. CDR3 length: 14 residues. CDR3 nucleotide sequence: TGCGCCAGCAGCCACCCGGGATTTCCTGAACCCCCCACCTTC. This sequence encodes CASSHPGFPEPPTF.

V usage is TRBV13 and J usage is TRBJ1-2; 8 bases match TRBD1. Trimming removed 3 bases from V and 7 bases from J; junction bases left unmatched: 16. CDR3 size: 17 residues. Looked up from germline, CDR1 is PRHDT and CDR2 is FYEKMQ (reference sequence). The CDR3 DNA reads as TGTGCCAGCAGCTTGGAAATCCCAGGGGGCGGTGGACGTGGCTACACCTTC. It is translated as CASSLEIPGGGGRGYTF.

The rearrangement links TRBV6-6 to TRBJ2-1, with TRBD1 matching 10 bases. The CDR3 spans 15 residues. J was trimmed by 9 bases and V by 4 bases; bases with no gene match: 9. Germline V gene lookup returns CDR1 MNHNY and CDR2 SVGAGI (reference sequence). This chain's CDR3 is CASSWPGQGWGEQFF. DNA of the CDR3: TGTGCCAGCAGTTGGCCGGGACAGGGGTGGGGTGAGCAGTTCTTC.

This clone came up a few times. This chain connects TRBV4-1 to TRBJ2-7, with TRBD2 matching over 7 bases. Trimming at V came to 1 base and at J to 7 bases, leaving 7 bases not matched to a gene. The germline CDR1 and CDR2 sequences are MGHRA and YSYEKL. The CDR3 has 14 amino acids. CDR3: CASSQGLLAKEQYF. The DNA for the CDR3 is TGCGCCAGCAGCCAAGGCCTACTAGCGAAGGAGCAGTACTTC.

This clone was seen more than once but under ten times. This chain connects TRBV7-9 to TRBJ2-2; no reliable D call. V was pared by 0 bases and J by 3 bases, with 17 bases between. CDR1 SEHNR and CDR2 FQNEAQ come from the germline V gene (reference sequence). This CDR3 has 18 residues. CDR3 amino acids: CASSLALLSGRDTGELFF. The CDR3 DNA is TGTGCCAGCAGCTTAGCGCTGTTATCGGGTCGCGACACCGGGGAGCTGTTTTTT. Using reference TRBV7-9 and TRBJ2-2 for the parts outside the CDR3, the full variable domain is DTGVSQNPRHKITKRGQNVTFRCDPISEHNRLYWYRQTLGQGPEFLTYFQNEAQLEKSRLLSDRFSAERPKGSFSTLEIQRTEQGDSAMYLCASSLALLSGRDTGELFFGEGSRLTVL.